The 16 T cell receptor beta chains given below trace back to one sample, sequenced in a study of shared clonotypes between healthy human individuals. TCRdb keeps only in-frame clones here, not all; method: immunoSEQ multiplex PCR. The sample shows about a million clones, 60% to 80% of them seen only once. Input material: memory CD4+ T cells from PBMCs. Indicated subset: CD45RA-negative fraction. These receptors were obtained from a man between 18 and 29 years old in good health. Some clones in this sample may be carry-over from other donors' samples.

This clone was counted between two and nine times. V gene TRBV27 combines with J gene TRBJ2-3, with 8 nucleotides matching TRBD2. Unmatched junction bases numbered 5, after V lost 6 bases and J lost 0 bases. The germline V gene has CDR1 MNHEY and CDR2 SMNVEV (reference sequence). The CDR3 contains 15 residues. The chain's CDR3 is CASRRGVGSTDTQYF. The DNA for the CDR3 is TGTGCCAGCAGGCGGGGGGTTGGAAGCACAGATACGCAGTATTTT.

The chain is built from TRBV5-1 and TRBJ2-7, with D hard to call. The V end lost 4 bases, the J end lost 5 bases, and 22 bases lay between the germline ends. The CDR3 extends over 16 amino acids. CDR1 and CDR2 from the germline V gene are SGHRS and YFSETQ. CDR3 region: CASSPSGAADPHEQYF. Here the CDR3 DNA reads TGCGCCAGCAGCCCCTCAGGTGCGGCGGACCCCCACGAGCAGTACTTC.

The chain links TRBV27 to TRBJ2-7, with D maybe TRBD2 (6 bases). The CDR3 is made up of 14 amino acids. Deletions cut 10 bases from V and 6 bases from J, with 22 bases between. The germline CDR1 and CDR2 sequences are MNHEY and SMNVEV (reference sequence). The CDR3 spells CATTSSGVSGEQYF. CDR3 DNA sequence: TGTGCCACCACCTCATCGGGAGTGAGTGGCGAGCAGTACTTC.

This chain joins TRBV28 and TRBJ2-7; D is ambiguous. Germline CDR1 reads MDHEN; CDR2 reads SYDVKM. V was cut by 2 bases and J by 0 bases, with 14 bases left in between. There are 16 residues in the CDR3. CDR3 DNA: TGTGCCAGCAGTTTAGGTCCCCAGGCTCCCTCCTACGAGCAGTACTTC. Encoded protein: CASSLGPQAPSYEQYF.

The chain is built from TRBV27 and TRBJ1-3; D is perhaps TRBD1 (6 bases). Trimming pared 5 bases from V and 7 bases from J, leaving 18 bases between. CDR1 and CDR2 from the germline V gene are MNHEY and SMNVEV (reference sequence). The CDR3 is 15 residues long. CDR3: CASSTAGGFGNTIYF. The CDR3 nucleotides are TGTGCCAGCAGTACGGCGGGGGGCTTTGGGAACACCATATATTTT.

V usage is TRBV10-3 and J usage is TRBJ2-7; 9 nucleotides agree with TRBD2. Germline CDR1 and CDR2: ENHRY and SYGVKD. This CDR3 is 14 amino acids long. V lost 7 bases, J lost 7 bases, and 11 bases stayed unmatched. DNA of the CDR3: TGTGCCATCACCGGGCGGGAGGGCCCGGGTGAGCAGTACTTC. It is translated as CAITGREGPGEQYF.

This clone was counted at least ten times. The chain joins TRBV30 to TRBJ1-3; D unresolved. This CDR3 is 15 amino acids long. CDR1 and CDR2 from the germline V gene are GTSNPN and SVGIG (reference sequence). Trimming shortened V by 5 bases and J by 0 bases, and 14 bases separated the two germline ends. The CDR3 DNA follows: TGTGCCTGGGGACGATCGACACTCTCTGGAAACACCATATATTTT. Its translation is CAWGRSTLSGNTIYF.

The chain links TRBV27 to TRBJ1-1; D ambiguous. The CDR3 covers 10 residues. Trimming stripped 8 bases from V and 9 bases from J, with 10 bases between. Germline CDR1 reads MNHEY; CDR2 reads SMNVEV (reference sequence). CDR3: CASAGRKAFF. The CDR3 DNA reads TGTGCCAGCGCGGGCCGTAAAGCTTTCTTT.

V and J are TRBV30 and TRBJ1-1, with 7 bases lining up with TRBD1. With V trimmed by 4 bases and J by 10 bases, 9 bases remained unmatched. Germline V CDR1 and CDR2: GTSNPN, SVGIG (reference sequence). The CDR3 totals 12 residues. The CDR3 nucleotides read TGTGCCTGGAATGCCGGGACAGAGCGAGCTTTCTTT. Residues: CAWNAGTERAFF. Full variable domain (missing parts from reference TRBV30 and TRBJ1-1): SQTIHQWPATLVQPVGSPLSLECTVEGTSNPNLYWYRQAAGRGLQLLFYSVGIGQISSEVPQNLSASRPQDRQFILSSKKLLLSDSGFYLCAWNAGTERAFFGQGTRLTVV.

The chain combines TRBV5-1 with TRBJ2-6; D might be TRBD1 or TRBD2, each matching 5 bases. The CDR3 totals 16 residues. V was clipped by 4 bases and J by 1 base, with 12 bases between them. The V gene's germline CDR1 is SGHRS and CDR2 YFSETQ. The DNA of the CDR3 is TGCGCCAGCAGCCCGGGGCGAGCTTCTGGGGCCAACGTCCTGACTTTC. Translating it yields CASSPGRASGANVLTF.

To note about this clone: This CDR3 is also generated by other DNA sequences in the sample. This chain joins TRBV6-5 and TRBJ2-7, with D perhaps given as TRBD1 or TRBD2 (6 bases each). Germline V gene data show CDR1 as MNHEY and CDR2 as SVGAGI. V gave up 2 bases and J gave up 3 bases, with 11 bases separating them. The CDR3 sequence is 14 residues long. The DNA for the CDR3 is TGTGCCAGCAGTTACGGGGGGCGAGGCTACGAGCAGTACTTC. Its protein is CASSYGGRGYEQYF.

The chain carries TRBV11-3 and TRBJ2-5; D is unclear. From germline, CDR1 is SGHNT and CDR2 YENEEA. The CDR3 loop spans 14 amino acids. The ends were cut back, 0 bases at V and 0 bases at J, with 5 bases in the middle. The CDR3 DNA follows: TGTGCCAGCAGCTTAGATCCAAACCAAGAGACCCAGTACTTC. Its translation: CASSLDPNQETQYF.

CDR3 in DNA: TGTGCCAGCAGCTCAGGGGGCGGGGGAACTGGAAACACCATATATTTT. It specifies CASSSGGGGTGNTIYF. The gene calls are TRBV2 and TRBJ1-3; 8 bases agree with TRBD1. V was pared by 6 bases and J by 2 bases, with 9 bases of the junction left unmatched. The CDR3 is made up of 16 amino acids. Germline loops: CDR1 SNHLY, CDR2 FYNNEI.

This clone was counted at least ten times. The J gene is TRBJ2-1, the V gene TRBV7-8, with a possible D match to TRBD2 (6 bases). Trimming cost V 0 bases and J 15 bases, with 15 bases left between them. Looked up from germline, CDR1 is SGHVS and CDR2 is FQNEAQ. The CDR3 has 13 residues. The CDR3 is CASSLAGSGSTFF. Written as DNA, the CDR3 is TGTGCCAGCAGCTTAGCGGGAAGCGGGTCAACGTTCTTC.

The chain recombines TRBV30 with TRBJ2-5, with 9 nucleotides matching TRBD2. The CDR3 covers 15 residues. The V and J ends lost 1 base and 1 base, in that order; junction bases with no gene match: 4. Germline V gene data show CDR1 as GTSNPN and CDR2 as SVGIG (reference sequence). As DNA, the CDR3 is TGTGCCTGGAGTGGCGGCGGGAGGGGCCAAGAGACCCAGTACTTC. This codes for CAWSGGGRGQETQYF.

This rearrangement joins TRBV2 to TRBJ1-2, with 8 bases that match TRBD1. The germline V gene has CDR1 SNHLY and CDR2 FYNNEI. CDR3 length: 15 residues. V was clipped by 5 bases and J by 6 bases; unmatched bases: 11. The CDR3 here is CASSTRGTGTNGYTF. The CDR3 coding sequence is TGTGCCAGCAGTACACGTGGGACAGGAACGAATGGCTACACCTTC.